Listed below are T cell receptor beta chains from one sample, sequenced in a study of cytomegalovirus exposure and HLA in healthy donors. Only in-frame clones appear in the TCRdb table, and some are missing; sequencing was by immunoSEQ multiplex PCR. The table lists 150,000 to 200,000 clones. Material: PBMCs. The receptors stem from a young man in good health and CMV-seronegative. CDR3s include the opening cysteine and the closing phenylalanine or tryptophan. Fields, in order: D gene, J gene, V gene, CDR3 protein, CDR3 DNA. The D gene is left open where the match is weak.

>TRBD1|TRBJ1-5|TRBV9
CASSVSDRLRQPQHF
TGTGCCAGCAGCGTTTCGGACAGGCTACGGCAGCCCCAGCATTTT
>TRBD1|TRBJ1-4|TRBV28
CASTHSTGANEKLFF
TGTGCCAGCACCCACTCGACAGGGGCTAATGAAAAACTGTTTTTT
>NA|TRBJ1-2|TRBV21-1
CASSKGGTGGSGYTF
TGTGCCAGCAGCAAAGGGGGAACAGGGGGGTCTGGCTACACCTTC
>NA|TRBJ1-1|TRBV2
CASSLQGNTEAFF
TGTGCCAGCAGTTTACAGGGGAACACTGAAGCTTTCTTT
>TRBD2|TRBJ2-5|TRBV5-1
CASSLAGGETQYF
TGCGCCAGCAGCTTGGCGGGGGGAGAGACCCAGTACTTC
>TRBD1|TRBJ2-5|TRBV7-9
CASSPGTGFGTQYF
TGTGCCAGCAGCCCCGGGACAGGGTTCGGGACCCAGTACTTC
>TRBD2|TRBJ2-2|TRBV2
CASSLGLATGELFF
TGTGCCAGCAGCCTCGGACTAGCCACCGGGGAGCTGTTTTTT
>TRBD1|TRBJ2-7|TRBV19
CASSVGTGFSYEQYF
TGTGCCAGTAGTGTCGGGACAGGGTTTTCCTACGAGCAGTACTTC
>TRBD1|TRBJ2-3|TRBV4-1
CASSSRTGLTDTQYF
TGCGCCAGCAGCTCCCGGACAGGATTGACAGATACGCAGTATTTT
>NA|TRBJ1-4|TRBV7-9
CASRRENEKLFF
TGTGCCAGTAGACGGGAGAATGAAAAACTGTTTTTT
>NA|TRBJ1-5|TRBV7-6
CASSLVGGPPSGNQPQHF
TGTGCCAGCAGCTTAGTGGGGGGGCCCCCGTCGGGCAATCAGCCCCAGCATTTT
>NA|TRBJ2-3|TRBV15
CATSRGDTSTDTQYF
TGTGCCACCAGCAGAGGGGACACCAGCACAGATACGCAGTATTTT
>TRBD2|TRBJ2-1|TRBV18
CASSPRTSGGLYNEQFF
TGTGCCAGCTCACCACGGACTAGCGGGGGCTTATACAATGAGCAGTTCTTC
>TRBD1|TRBJ2-4|TRBV29-1
CSVTGGQGGYIIQYF
TGCAGCGTTACCGGGGGACAGGGGGGGTATATCATTCAGTACTTC
>TRBD1|TRBJ1-2|TRBV5-4
CASSLGPQGQGLYGYTF
TGTGCCAGCAGCTTGGGCCCCCAGGGACAGGGCCTCTATGGCTACACCTTC
>NA|TRBJ1-4|TRBV9
CASSPRGEKLFF
TGTGCCAGCAGCCCCCGGGGAGAAAAACTGTTTTTT
>TRBD1|TRBJ1-2|TRBV4-1
CASSQGRDRGSGYTF
TGCGCCAGCAGCCAGGGCCGAGACAGGGGGTCTGGCTACACCTTC
>NA|TRBJ2-7|TRBV7-9
CASSLGGTGWEQYF
TGTGCCAGCAGCTTAGGTGGGACTGGATGGGAGCAGTACTTC
>NA|TRBJ2-7|TRBV30
CAWSVMNGLDEQYF
TGTGCCTGGAGTGTGATGAACGGACTCGACGAGCAGTACTTC
>NA|TRBJ2-3|TRBV7-6
CASRRGPSTDTQYF
TGTGCCAGCAGGCGGGGCCCTAGCACAGATACGCAGTATTTT
>TRBD2|TRBJ2-1|TRBV19
CASSILTSGSSYNEQFF
TGTGCCAGTAGTATATTGACTAGCGGGAGCTCCTACAATGAGCAGTTCTTC
>NA|TRBJ2-5|TRBV13
CASSFRGETQYF
TGTGCCAGCAGCTTTCGAGGGGAGACCCAGTACTTC
>TRBD1|TRBJ2-1|TRBV5-1
CASSPGTGGNEQFF
TGCGCCAGCAGCCCAGGGACAGGGGGAAATGAGCAGTTCTTC
>TRBD1|TRBJ2-5|TRBV10-3
CAISGTQGVRETQYF
TGTGCCATCAGTGGCACACAGGGGGTTCGAGAGACCCAGTACTTC